A single sample gave rise to the 32 T cell receptor beta chains below, sequenced in a study of cytomegalovirus exposure and HLA in healthy donors. 60 Vbeta and 13 Jbeta primers were used in PCR. The method was immunoSEQ multiplex PCR; TCRdb's version includes in-frame clones alone and lacks a portion of them. The data show about 160,000 clones, with about 82% seen just once and roughly 7.7% held by the top ten. Specimen: PBMCs. Every receptor here comes from a woman aged 30 to 39 in good health and CMV-seropositive.

This clone showed up just once. The chain combines TRBV7-9 with TRBJ2-1; D remains unclear. V was pared by 1 base and J by 12 bases, with 10 bases between. This CDR3 region has 12 residues. Germline V gene lookup returns CDR1 SEHNR and CDR2 FQNEAQ (reference sequence). CDR3 protein: CASSLVEVVQFF. The CDR3 region has the DNA TGTGCCAGCAGCTTAGTAGAAGTGGTGCAGTTCTTC.

With regard to this clone: The sample contains more than one DNA sequence encoding this CDR3. The chain links TRBV20-1 to TRBJ2-7, with D possibly TRBD1 on 5 matching bases. The CDR3 loop spans 11 amino acids. In germline, CDR1 is DFQATT, CDR2 SNEGSKA (reference sequence). The V end lost 5 bases, the J end lost 1 base, and 6 bases lay between the germline ends. In nucleotides, the CDR3 is TGCAGTGCTCAGGGATCCTACGAGCAGTACTTC. Protein sequence: CSAQGSYEQYF.

The chain recombines TRBV4-1 with TRBJ1-4; possible D gene TRBD1, 5 bases. With 4 bases removed from V and 5 bases from J, the gap between germline ends came to 8 bases. The CDR3 is 13 residues long. Germline lookup yields CDR1 MGHRA and CDR2 YSYEKL. CDR3 nucleotides: TGCGCCAGCAGCCCCAAGGGGAATGAAAAACTGTTTTTT. Translation: CASSPKGNEKLFF.

V gene TRBV2 combines with J gene TRBJ2-3; 7 nucleotides agree with TRBD1. From germline, CDR1 is SNHLY and CDR2 FYNNEI. This CDR3 has 14 amino acids. Trimming took 6 bases from V and 0 from J; bases not matched to a gene: 3. The CDR3: CASRNRGSTDTQYF. The CDR3 bases are TGTGCCAGCAGGAACAGGGGTAGCACAGATACGCAGTATTTT.

The V call is TRBV9, the J call TRBJ1-2, with D uncertain. The CDR3 has 12 amino acids. From germline, CDR1 is SGDLS and CDR2 YYNGEE. Trimming removed 0 bases at V and 4 bases at J, with 4 bases between. The CDR3 reads CASSVGSYGYTF. CDR3 sequence (DNA): TGTGCCAGCAGCGTAGGTAGCTATGGCTACACCTTC.

The count of this clone is one. The chain employs TRBV2 and TRBJ1-1; the match to TRBD1 covers 7 bases. This CDR3 contains 14 residues. Trimming at V came to 3 bases and at J to 7 bases, leaving 8 bases not matched to a gene. CDR1 and CDR2 from the germline V gene are SNHLY and FYNNEI. CDR3: CASSDTGVPGEAFF. The CDR3 DNA sequence: TGTGCCAGCAGTGACACAGGGGTACCGGGTGAAGCTTTCTTT.

The chain links TRBV2 to TRBJ2-7; D is possibly TRBD1 (5 bases). V was clipped by 3 bases and J by 1 base, with 10 bases between them. There are 14 residues in the CDR3. Germline V gene data show CDR1 as SNHLY and CDR2 as FYNNEI. The CDR3 here is CASSEQGTSYEQYF. The CDR3 DNA follows: TGTGCCAGCAGTGAGCAGGGAACTTCCTACGAGCAGTACTTC.

The chain has TRBV7-9 and TRBJ1-1; 7 bases match TRBD1. There are 13 residues in the CDR3. Germline V lookup: CDR1 SEHNR, CDR2 FQNEAQ (reference sequence). V trimming: 4 bases; J trimming: 1 base; junction bases outside the gene matches: 0. CDR3 nucleotides: TGTGCCAGCAGCTGGACAGGGAACACTGAAGCTTTCTTT. Translated, it gives CASSWTGNTEAFF.

This sequence joins TRBV7-2 and TRBJ2-7; 7 nucleotides align to TRBD2. Germline V gene lookup returns CDR1 SGHTA and CDR2 FQGNSA. Trimming removed 2 bases from V and 3 bases from J; junction bases left unmatched: 7. The CDR3 consists of 15 residues. The CDR3 spells CASSLSSGHLYEQYF. CDR3 DNA sequence: TGTGCCAGCAGCTTAAGTAGCGGGCACCTCTACGAGCAGTACTTC. Looking up the rest from reference TRBV7-2 and TRBJ2-7 gives the full variable domain: GAGVSQSPSNKVTEKGKDVELRCDPISGHTALYWYRQSLGQGLEFLIYFQGNSAPDKSGLPSDRFSAERTGGSVSTLTIQRTQQEDSAVYLCASSLSSGHLYEQYFGPGTRLTVT.

This chain links TRBV7-2 with TRBJ1-3, with a tentative D call TRBD1 (5 bases). The V end was cut by 5 bases, the J end by 5 bases, with 19 bases between. CDR1 and CDR2 from the germline V gene are SGHTA and FQGNSA. The CDR3 loop spans 16 amino acids. CDR3 region: CASSQPGEGGRNTIYF. The CDR3 DNA sequence: TGTGCCAGCAGCCAACCGGGGGAAGGAGGCAGAAACACCATATATTTT.

V gene TRBV28 combines with J gene TRBJ2-5, with TRBD1 matching over 7 bases. The last part of the DNA fits TRBJ2-7 better; the J call may be wrong. This CDR3 contains 15 residues. CDR1 MDHEN and CDR2 SYDVKM come from the germline V gene. The CDR3 DNA sequence: TGTGCCAGCAGTTTGACAGGGAGTCGACCCTACGAGCAGTACTTC. Protein product: CASSLTGSRPYEQYF.

This chain uses TRBV5-4 with TRBJ1-2, with TRBD1 identical over 8 bases. Losses at the gene ends were 0 bases for V and 7 bases for J; bases not matched to a gene: 14. CDR1 SGHNT and CDR2 YYREEE come from the germline V gene (reference sequence). CDR3 size: 17 residues. CDR3: CASSLVFRQGANLGYTF. CDR3 DNA sequence: TGTGCCAGCAGCTTGGTATTCCGGCAGGGGGCAAATCTTGGCTACACCTTC.

This sequence joins TRBV7-2 and TRBJ1-4; D possibly corresponds to TRBD1 (5 bases). Trimming removed 1 base from V and 3 bases from J, with 12 bases in between. There are 16 residues in the CDR3. From germline, CDR1 is SGHTA and CDR2 FQGNSA. Here the CDR3 reads CASSLVRGSANEKLFF. The CDR3 nucleotides are TGTGCCAGCAGCTTAGTTCGGGGGTCTGCTAATGAAAAACTGTTTTTT.

V is TRBV9 and J is TRBJ1-2, with D possibly being TRBD1 (5 bases). Germline values: CDR1 SGDLS, CDR2 YYNGEE. V was trimmed by 3 bases and J by 4 bases, leaving 16 bases between them. The CDR3 sequence is 15 residues long. This CDR3 reads CASSARAPQGYGYTF. CDR3 nucleotides: TGTGCCAGCAGCGCACGGGCTCCTCAGGGCTATGGCTACACCTTC.

The chain is built from TRBV28 and TRBJ1-5; 7 nucleotides agree with TRBD1. The CDR3 consists of 14 residues. V dropped 4 bases and J dropped 12; count of bases not matched to a gene: 12. Germline CDR1 is MDHEN and CDR2 is SYDVKM. CDR3 sequence reads: CASSSPNDRVDQHF. For the CDR3, the DNA is TGTGCCAGCAGTTCGCCCAATGACAGGGTTGACCAGCATTTT.

This chain connects TRBV14 to TRBJ1-1, with D unresolved. CDR1 SGHDN and CDR2 FVKESK come from the germline V gene. V was shortened by 2 bases and J by 4 bases, with 11 bases between the two germline ends. CDR3 size: 14 residues. CDR3 DNA sequence: TGTGCCAGCAGCCAACCCTATTCGGGCACTGAAGCTTTCTTT. Translation: CASSQPYSGTEAFF.

V usage is TRBV6-5 and J usage is TRBJ1-1; 12 bases line up with TRBD1. With 0 bases clipped from V and 7 bases from J, the junction kept 3 bases outside the gene matches. The CDR3 totals 15 residues. Germline CDR1 reads MNHEY; CDR2 reads SVGAGI. CDR3 protein: CASSYSGTGGGEAFF. DNA of the CDR3: TGTGCCAGCAGTTACTCCGGGACAGGGGGCGGTGAAGCTTTCTTT.

The V and J genes are TRBV10-3 and TRBJ2-5; 13 nucleotides match TRBD2. Unmatched junction bases numbered 2, after V lost 2 bases and J lost 5 bases. The CDR3 consists of 15 residues. Germline V gene data show CDR1 as ENHRY and CDR2 as SYGVKD. This chain's CDR3 is CAISEGTSGMETQYF. The CDR3 coding sequence is TGTGCCATCAGTGAGGGGACTAGCGGGATGGAGACCCAGTACTTC.

The V call is TRBV5-1, the J call TRBJ1-2; no clear D. Germline V gene sequence: CDR1 SGHRS, CDR2 YFSETQ. V was shortened by 0 bases and J by 2 bases, with 8 bases between the two germline ends. The CDR3 is 14 residues long. For the CDR3, the DNA is TGCGCCAGCAGCTTGGAGGCGGAAAACTATGGCTACACCTTC. Its translation is CASSLEAENYGYTF.

This chain uses TRBV5-4 with TRBJ2-5; 10 bases are shared with TRBD2. The V gene's germline CDR1 is SGHNT and CDR2 YYREEE (reference sequence). With V trimmed by 4 bases and J by 5 bases, 2 bases remained unmatched. The CDR3 is made up of 13 amino acids. CDR3 protein: CASSLAGVETQYF. The CDR3 region has the DNA TGTGCCAGCAGCCTAGCGGGGGTGGAGACCCAGTACTTC.

The V gene is TRBV5-6, the J gene TRBJ1-2; the match to TRBD1 covers 10 bases. V lost 4 bases and J lost 7; bases outside the gene matches: 7. This CDR3 spans 14 amino acids. CDR1 and CDR2 from the germline V gene are SGHDT and YYEEEE. CDR3 loop: CASSRRQGATGYTF. The CDR3 DNA follows: TGTGCCAGCAGCCGTCGACAGGGGGCCACTGGCTACACCTTC. The full variable domain, rest sourced from reference TRBV5-6 and TRBJ1-2, is DAGVTQSPTHLIKTRGQQVTLRCSPKSGHDTVSWYQQALGQGPQFIFQYYEEEERQRGNFPDRFSGHQFPNYSSELNVNALLLGDSALYLCASSRRQGATGYTFGSGTRLTVV.

The rearrangement links TRBV30 to TRBJ2-7; D is unclear. V lost 2 bases to trimming and J lost 2 bases, with 7 bases between them. The CDR3 consists of 12 residues. Germline V gene data show CDR1 as GTSNPN and CDR2 as SVGIG (reference sequence). Here the CDR3 DNA reads TGTGCCTGGAGTCACAGAGCCTACGAGCAGTACTTC. It yields the protein CAWSHRAYEQYF.

The V gene is TRBV5-1, the J gene TRBJ2-5; perhaps TRBD2 as D (7 bases). Germline values: CDR1 SGHRS, CDR2 YFSETQ. The CDR3 loop spans 14 amino acids. V lost 6 bases, J lost 5 bases, and 17 bases lay in between. The CDR3 DNA reads as TGCGCCAGCACACCAGGTGGGGGGGCGGAGACCCAGTACTTC. Translation: CASTPGGGAETQYF.

The V gene is TRBV6-6, the J gene TRBJ2-7; D not resolved. The V and J ends lost 8 bases and 5 bases respectively, with 10 bases between them. Looked up from germline, CDR1 is MNHNY and CDR2 is SVGAGI (reference sequence). CDR3 size: 11 residues. The CDR3 region is CASVVRDEQYF. The CDR3, as DNA: TGTGCCAGCGTAGTTCGAGACGAGCAGTACTTC.

The chain has TRBV5-1 and TRBJ2-6; 7 nucleotides match TRBD1. CDR1 SGHRS and CDR2 YFSETQ come from the germline V gene. V lost 0 bases and J lost 0; bases outside the gene matches: 3. The CDR3 contains 17 residues. The CDR3 region is CASSLGDSYSGANVLTF. DNA for the CDR3: TGCGCCAGCAGCTTGGGGGACAGCTACTCTGGGGCCAACGTCCTGACTTTC.

This chain connects TRBV7-9 to TRBJ2-7; 7 bases align to TRBD1. Germline V gene lookup returns CDR1 SEHNR and CDR2 FQNEAQ (reference sequence). The J segment lost 2 bases and the V segment lost 10 bases, leaving 2 bases of the junction unmatched. The CDR3 contains 11 residues. The CDR3 DNA reads TGTGCCATCACAGGGGCCTACGAGCAGTACTTC. Its translation is CAITGAYEQYF.

The chain has TRBV5-5 and TRBJ2-1; 8 nucleotides match TRBD1. V shed 4 bases, J shed 2 bases, and the junction held 8 bases outside the gene matches. Germline values: CDR1 SGHKS, CDR2 YYEKEE (reference sequence). This CDR3 comprises 16 residues. In DNA, the CDR3 is TGTGCCAGCAGCCCTCTTGACAGGGGTGCCTACAATGAGCAGTTCTTC. This gives the protein CASSPLDRGAYNEQFF.

The chain has TRBV4-3 and TRBJ2-7; D is perhaps TRBD1 (7 bases). The CDR3 is made up of 18 amino acids. Trimming pared 3 bases from V and 4 bases from J, leaving 25 bases between. CDR1 and CDR2 (germline): LGHNA, YSLEER. The CDR3 loop reads CASSQTYIGDSGSYEQYF. The CDR3 nucleotides read TGCGCCAGCAGCCAGACGTACATTGGGGACAGCGGGTCATACGAGCAGTACTTC.

The rearrangement links TRBV11-2 to TRBJ1-4; 7 bases line up with TRBD1. The CDR3 totals 14 residues. Trimming at V came to 0 bases and at J to 8 bases, leaving 3 bases not matched to a gene. Germline V gene lookup returns CDR1 SGHAT and CDR2 FQNNGV. As DNA, the CDR3 is TGTGCCAGCAGCTTAGACAGGGACAGAGAAAAACTGTTTTTT. It is translated as CASSLDRDREKLFF.

CDR3 DNA sequence: TGCACCAGCAGCCAAGAAGGGAGGCAGTACTTC. Encoded protein: CTSSQEGRQYF. The chain joins TRBV1 to TRBJ2-5; TRBD2 reflects the table's D call only, with no check against the DNA. TRBV1 is a listed pseudogene. This CDR3 is 11 amino acids long.

This rearrangement joins TRBV6-5 to TRBJ1-2, with 9 nucleotides matching TRBD1. The V and J ends lost 6 bases and 4 bases, in that order; junction bases with no gene match: 9. The germline V gene has CDR1 MNHEY and CDR2 SVGAGI. The CDR3 is 15 residues long. The CDR3 reads CASSSTGGGIYGYTF. In DNA, the CDR3 is TGTGCCAGCAGCTCCACAGGGGGCGGGATCTATGGCTACACCTTC.

In nucleotides, the CDR3 is TGTGCCAGCAGTTTATCACAGGGAAACACTGAAGCTTTCTTT. It specifies CASSLSQGNTEAFF. V gene TRBV27 combines with J gene TRBJ1-1; weak D call: TRBD1 (6 bases). The CDR3 covers 14 residues. The ends were cut back, 0 bases at V and 2 bases at J, with 7 bases in the middle. The germline V gene encodes CDR1 MNHEY and CDR2 SMNVEV (reference sequence).